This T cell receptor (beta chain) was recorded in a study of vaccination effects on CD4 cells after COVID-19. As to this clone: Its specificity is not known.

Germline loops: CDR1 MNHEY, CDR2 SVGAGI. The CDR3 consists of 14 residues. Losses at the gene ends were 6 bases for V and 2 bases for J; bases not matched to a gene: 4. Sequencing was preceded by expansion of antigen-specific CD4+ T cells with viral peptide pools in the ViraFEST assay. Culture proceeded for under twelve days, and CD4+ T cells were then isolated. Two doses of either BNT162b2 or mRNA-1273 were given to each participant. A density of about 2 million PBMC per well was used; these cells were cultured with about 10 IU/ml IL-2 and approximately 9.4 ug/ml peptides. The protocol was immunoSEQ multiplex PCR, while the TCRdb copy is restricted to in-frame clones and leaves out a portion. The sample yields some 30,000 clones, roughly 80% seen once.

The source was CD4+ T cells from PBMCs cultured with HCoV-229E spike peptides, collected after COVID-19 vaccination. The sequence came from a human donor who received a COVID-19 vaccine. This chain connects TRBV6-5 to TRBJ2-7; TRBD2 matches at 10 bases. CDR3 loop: CASSQSGGAYEQYF. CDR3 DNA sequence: TGTGCCAGCAGCCAGAGCGGGGGGGCCTACGAGCAGTACTTC.